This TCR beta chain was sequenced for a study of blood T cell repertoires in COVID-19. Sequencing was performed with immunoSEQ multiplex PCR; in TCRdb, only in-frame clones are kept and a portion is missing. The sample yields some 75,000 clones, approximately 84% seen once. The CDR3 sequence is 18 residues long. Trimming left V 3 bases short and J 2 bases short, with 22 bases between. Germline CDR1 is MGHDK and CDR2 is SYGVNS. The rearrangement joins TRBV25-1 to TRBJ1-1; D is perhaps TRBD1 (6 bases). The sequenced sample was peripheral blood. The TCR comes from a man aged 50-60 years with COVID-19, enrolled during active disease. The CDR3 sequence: CASSDRGGQGRYNTEAFF. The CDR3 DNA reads TGTGCCAGCAGTGATCGGGGAGGGCAGGGGAGATATAACACTGAAGCTTTCTTT. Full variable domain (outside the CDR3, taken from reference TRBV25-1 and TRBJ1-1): EADIYQTPRYLVIGTGKKITLECSQTMGHDKMYWYQQDPGMELHLIHYSYGVNSTEKGDLSSESTVSRIRTEHFPLTLESARPSHTSQYLCASSDRGGQGRYNTEAFFGQGTRLTVV.